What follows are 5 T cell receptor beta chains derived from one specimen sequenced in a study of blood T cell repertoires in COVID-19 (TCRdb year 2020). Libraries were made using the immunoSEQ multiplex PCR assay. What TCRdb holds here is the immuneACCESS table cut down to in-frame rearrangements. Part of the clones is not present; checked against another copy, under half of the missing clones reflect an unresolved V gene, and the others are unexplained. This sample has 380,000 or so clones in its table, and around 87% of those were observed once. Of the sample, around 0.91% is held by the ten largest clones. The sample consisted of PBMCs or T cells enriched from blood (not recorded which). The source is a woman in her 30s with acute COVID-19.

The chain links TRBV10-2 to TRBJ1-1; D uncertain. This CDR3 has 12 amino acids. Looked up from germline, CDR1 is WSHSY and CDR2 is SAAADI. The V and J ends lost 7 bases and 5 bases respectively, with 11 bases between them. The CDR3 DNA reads TGCGCCAGCACCGAGAGGGAGACTGAAGCTTTCTTT. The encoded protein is CASTERETEAFF.

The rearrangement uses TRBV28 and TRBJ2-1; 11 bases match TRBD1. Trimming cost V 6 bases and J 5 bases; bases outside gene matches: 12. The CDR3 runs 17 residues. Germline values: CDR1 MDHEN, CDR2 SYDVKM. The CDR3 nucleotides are TGTGCCAGCAGCTATCCGGGACAGGGGGGTTTAGACAATGAGCAGTTCTTC. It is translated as CASSYPGQGGLDNEQFF.

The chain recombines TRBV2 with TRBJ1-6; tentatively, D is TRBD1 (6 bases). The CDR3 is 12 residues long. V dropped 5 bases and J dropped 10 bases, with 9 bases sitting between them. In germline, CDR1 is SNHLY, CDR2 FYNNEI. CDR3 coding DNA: TGTGCCAGCAGTACAGGGTACTCACCCCTCCACTTT. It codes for CASSTGYSPLHF.

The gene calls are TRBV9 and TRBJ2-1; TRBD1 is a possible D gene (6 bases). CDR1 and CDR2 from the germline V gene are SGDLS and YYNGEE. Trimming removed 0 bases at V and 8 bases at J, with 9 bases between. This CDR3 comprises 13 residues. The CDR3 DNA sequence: TGTGCCAGCAGCGTAGGTAGGACAGATGAGCAGTTCTTC. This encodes CASSVGRTDEQFF.

DNA of the CDR3: TGTGCCAGCTCCCTACAGGGTGGAGGATCACCCCTCCACTTT. Protein sequence: CASSLQGGGSPLHF. This rearrangement joins TRBV9 to TRBJ1-6; D might be TRBD1 (6 bases). This CDR3 spans 14 amino acids. The V and J ends lost 7 bases and 10 bases respectively, with 18 bases between them. The germline gives CDR1 SGDLS, CDR2 YYNGEE.